A selection of T cell receptor beta chains follows, all from one sample in a study of relationships among human T cell subsets. In TCRdb, the multiplex PCR reads were re-called with MiXCR into one record per CDR3 protein. The sample holds over 13,000 distinct CDR3 sequences, 62% seen once. Sequencing used total T cells sorted from blood. These receptor sequences come from a man in his forties or fifties in good health. The CDR3 runs from the conserved cysteine through the conserved F or W. The D gene is left open where the match is weak.

- TRBJ1-1 TRBV20-1 CSVHIGGVNTEAFF
- TRBJ2-7 TRBV11-2 CASSPQGHEQYF
TRBD1 TRBJ2-7 TRBV28 CASRRTGTVSYEQYF
- TRBJ2-7 TRBV29-1 CSVEKSRAGAYEQYF
TRBD2 TRBJ2-5 TRBV24-1 CATGGTSGTQETQYF
- TRBJ2-4 TRBV11-2 CASSLEPLAKNIQYF
TRBD1 TRBJ2-3 TRBV10-1 CASSRDRKTDTQYF
TRBD2 TRBJ2-1 TRBV5-4 CATHAGTNPANEQFF
TRBD1 TRBJ1-4 TRBV10-3 CAISDDRDRVREKLFF
- TRBJ2-1 TRBV7-9 CASSRSLGSSYNEQFF
- TRBJ1-5 TRBV28 CASSTAALGGNQPQHF
TRBD2 TRBJ2-7 TRBV12-3/TRBV12-4 CASSLSGSGEQYF
- TRBJ2-7 TRBV20-1 CSASQMTVSSYEQYF
- TRBJ2-3 TRBV11-2 CASSYRQMGGDTQYF
- TRBJ2-5 TRBV27 CASSLYSGAGETQYF
- TRBJ2-5 TRBV6-4 CASSAELAGPETQYF
TRBD1 TRBJ2-1 TRBV7-9 CASSPGQGGNNEQFF
TRBD2 TRBJ2-3 TRBV7-9 CASSVTSGTIDTQYF
- TRBJ1-3 TRBV11-2 CASSLVGHSNTIYF
- TRBJ1-4 TRBV5-1 CASSLGLDNEKLFF
TRBD1 TRBJ2-6 TRBV19 CATRGPGANVLTF
- TRBJ2-1 TRBV12-3/TRBV12-4 CASRPSGWGTKDNEQFF
- TRBJ2-2 TRBV5-5 CASSFGQTGELFF
- TRBJ2-7 TRBV7-9 CASSLSGLAREQYF
- TRBJ1-2 TRBV7-8 CASSLTLRGGYTF
- TRBJ2-2 TRBV20-1 CSARAHRVGPGELFF
TRBD2 TRBJ2-5 TRBV11-2 CASATGAGGGETQYF
TRBD2 TRBJ2-7 TRBV4-2 CASSQDWPSGSSEQYF
- TRBJ1-6 TRBV28 CASRKRPRLADNSPLHF
- TRBJ2-3 TRBV7-9 CASSLAWTDTQYF
TRBD1 TRBJ2-5 TRBV11-2 CASSQGTGQETQYF
- TRBJ1-1 TRBV11-2 CASSASAEAFF
- TRBJ2-3 TRBV20-1 CSAPSGLAPTDTQYF
- TRBJ2-5 TRBV5-1 CASSRSGTRGETQYF
- TRBJ2-5 TRBV11-1 CASSLGGAGETQYF
- TRBJ1-1 TRBV4-1 CASSQGKGHTEAFF
TRBD1 TRBJ2-7 TRBV19 CASSTWDSSYEQYF
- TRBJ1-1 TRBV5-4 CASSTATGNTEAFF
- TRBJ2-5 TRBV11-2 CASSLAQGTQETQYF
TRBD1 TRBJ2-1 TRBV6-6 CASTSPDRGNNEQFF
- TRBJ2-7 TRBV6-5 CASSYGSGRDEQYF
TRBD1 TRBJ2-3 TRBV11-2 CASSRQGTDTQYF
- TRBJ2-3 TRBV30 CAWMSEGWYTDTQYF
- TRBJ2-1 TRBV20-1 CSAREYSPPDPMEQFF
- TRBJ1-2 TRBV7-9 CASSSPWEDYGYTF
- TRBJ2-7 TRBV12-3/TRBV12-4 CASSFRERYEQYF
- TRBJ2-5 TRBV2 CASSEVLTLRETQYF
TRBD2 TRBJ2-3 TRBV7-3 CASSPNLLAGGPGFGTDTQYF
- TRBJ2-1 TRBV11-2 CASSLLGRGDEQFF
- TRBJ2-1 TRBV28 CAIYSFGTEQFF
- TRBJ1-6 TRBV30 CAWSVRRGWSPLHF